This T cell receptor (beta chain) came from a study of CD8 T cells in Susac syndrome. Purification of the CD8+ and CD4+ T cells relied on negative isolation, and TEMRA cells underwent FACS enrichment. RNA, at about 0.5 to 1 ug, was reverse transcribed with random hexamers. TCRdb re-derived calls from the immunoSEQ multiplex PCR reads in MiXCR, one entry per CDR3 protein. The table includes under 200,000 distinct CDR3 sequences, approximately 94% detected once. This CDR3 is built from 16 residues. With 5 bases removed from V and 2 bases from J, the gap between germline ends came to 15 bases. CDR1 and CDR2 from the germline V gene are SEHNR and FQNEAQ (reference sequence). As for this clonotype: The antigen is undetermined.

Findings and limits, study-wide: The Susac syndrome CD4+ T cell repertoires displayed no clonal expansion.

The source is a human donor with Susac syndrome. Sequences were obtained from CD4+ T cells from PBMCs. This chain connects TRBV7-9 to TRBJ1-4; D may be TRBD1 (5 bases). The chain's CDR3 is CASSPLQGVTNEKLFF. The CDR3 DNA follows: TGTGCCAGCAGCCCGCTGCAGGGTGTGACTAATGAAAAACTGTTTTTT.